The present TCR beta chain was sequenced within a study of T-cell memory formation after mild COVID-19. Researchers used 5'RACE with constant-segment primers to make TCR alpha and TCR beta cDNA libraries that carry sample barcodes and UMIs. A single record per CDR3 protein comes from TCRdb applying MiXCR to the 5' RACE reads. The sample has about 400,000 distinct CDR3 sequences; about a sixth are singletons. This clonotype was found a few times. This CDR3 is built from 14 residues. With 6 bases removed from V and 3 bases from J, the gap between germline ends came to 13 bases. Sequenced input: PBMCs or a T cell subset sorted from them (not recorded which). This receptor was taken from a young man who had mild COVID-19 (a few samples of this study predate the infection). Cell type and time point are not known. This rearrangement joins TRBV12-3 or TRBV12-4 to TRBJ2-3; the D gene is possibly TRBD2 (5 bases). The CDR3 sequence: CASSYGLSTDTQYF. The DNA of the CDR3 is TGTGCCAGCAGCTACGGACTGTCGACAGATACGCAGTATTTT.